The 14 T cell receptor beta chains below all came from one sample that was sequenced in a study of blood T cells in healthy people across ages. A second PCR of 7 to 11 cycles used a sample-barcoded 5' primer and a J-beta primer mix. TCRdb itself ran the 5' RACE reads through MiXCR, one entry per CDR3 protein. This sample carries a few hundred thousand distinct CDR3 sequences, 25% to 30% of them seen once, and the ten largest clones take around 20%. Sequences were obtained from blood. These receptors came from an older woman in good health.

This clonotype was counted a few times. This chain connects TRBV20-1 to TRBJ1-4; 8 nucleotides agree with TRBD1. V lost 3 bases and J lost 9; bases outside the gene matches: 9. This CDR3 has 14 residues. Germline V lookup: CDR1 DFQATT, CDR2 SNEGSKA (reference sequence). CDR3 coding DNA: TGCAGTGCTAGGGGGGGACAGGATGCGAAAAAACTGTTTTTT. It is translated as CSARGGQDAKKLFF.

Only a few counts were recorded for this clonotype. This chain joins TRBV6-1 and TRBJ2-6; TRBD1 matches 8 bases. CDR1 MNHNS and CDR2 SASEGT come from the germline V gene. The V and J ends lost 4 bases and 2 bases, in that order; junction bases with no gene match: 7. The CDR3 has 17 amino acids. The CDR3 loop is CASSGDRGNPGANVLTF. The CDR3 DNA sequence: TGTGCCAGCAGTGGTGACAGGGGTAACCCTGGGGCCAACGTCCTGACTTTC.

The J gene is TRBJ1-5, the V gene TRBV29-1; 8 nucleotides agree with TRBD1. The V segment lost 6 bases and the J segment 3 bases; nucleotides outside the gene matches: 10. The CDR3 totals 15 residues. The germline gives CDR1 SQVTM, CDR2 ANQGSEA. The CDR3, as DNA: TGCAGCGTGGGCTTAGGGACAGGCTCCAATCAGCCCCAGCATTTT. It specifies CSVGLGTGSNQPQHF.

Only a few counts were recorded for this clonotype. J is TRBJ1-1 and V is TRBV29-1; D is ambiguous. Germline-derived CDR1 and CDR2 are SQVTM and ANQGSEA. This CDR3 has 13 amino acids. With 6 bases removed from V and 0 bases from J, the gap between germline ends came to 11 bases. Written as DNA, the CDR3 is TGCAGCGTCGTAAAGGGCATGAACACTGAAGCTTTCTTT. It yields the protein CSVVKGMNTEAFF.

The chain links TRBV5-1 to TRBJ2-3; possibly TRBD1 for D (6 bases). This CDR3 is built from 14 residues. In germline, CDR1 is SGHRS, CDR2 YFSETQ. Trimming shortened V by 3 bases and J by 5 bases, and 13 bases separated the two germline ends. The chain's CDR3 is CASSSGQRRDTQYF. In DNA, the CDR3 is TGCGCCAGCAGCTCCGGACAGAGGAGAGATACGCAGTATTTT.

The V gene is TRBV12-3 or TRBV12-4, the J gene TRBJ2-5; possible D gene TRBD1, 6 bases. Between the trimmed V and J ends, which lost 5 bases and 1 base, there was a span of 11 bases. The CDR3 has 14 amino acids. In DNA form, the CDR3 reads TGTGCCAGCAGTCCAGCACAGGGCCAAGAGACCCAGTACTTC. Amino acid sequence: CASSPAQGQETQYF.

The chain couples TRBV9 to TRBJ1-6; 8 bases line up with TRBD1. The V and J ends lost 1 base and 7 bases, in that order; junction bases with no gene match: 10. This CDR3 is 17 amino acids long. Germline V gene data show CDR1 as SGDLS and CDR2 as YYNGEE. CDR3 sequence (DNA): TGTGCCAGCAGCGTATCTGGCACCGGGACAGGCAATTCACCCCTCCACTTT. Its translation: CASSVSGTGTGNSPLHF.

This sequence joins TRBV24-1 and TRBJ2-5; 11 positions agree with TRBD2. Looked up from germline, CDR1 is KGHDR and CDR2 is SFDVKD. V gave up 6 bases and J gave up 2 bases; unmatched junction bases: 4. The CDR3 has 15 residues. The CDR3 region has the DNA TGTGCCACCAGTACTAGCGGGGGCCGTCAAGAGACCCAGTACTTC. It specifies CATSTSGGRQETQYF.

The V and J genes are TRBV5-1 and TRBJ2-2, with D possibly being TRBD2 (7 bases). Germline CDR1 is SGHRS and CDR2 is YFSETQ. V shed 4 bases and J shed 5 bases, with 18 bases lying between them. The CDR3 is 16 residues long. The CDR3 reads CASSPGSGGATGELFF. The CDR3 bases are TGCGCCAGCAGCCCCGGGTCGGGGGGCGCAACCGGGGAGCTGTTTTTT. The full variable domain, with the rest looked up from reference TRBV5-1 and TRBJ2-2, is KAGVTQTPRYLIKTRGQQVTLSCSPISGHRSVSWYQQTPGQGLQFLFEYFSETQRNKGNFPGRFSGRQFSNSRSEMNVSTLELGDSALYLCASSPGSGGATGELFFGEGSRLTVL.

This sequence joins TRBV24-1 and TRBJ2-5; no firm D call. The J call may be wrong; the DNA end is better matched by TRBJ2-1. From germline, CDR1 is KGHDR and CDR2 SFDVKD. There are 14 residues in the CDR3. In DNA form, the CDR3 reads TGTGCCACCAGTGCCTCCTTAAAGTGGAATGAGCAGTTCTTC. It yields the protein CATSASLKWNEQFF.

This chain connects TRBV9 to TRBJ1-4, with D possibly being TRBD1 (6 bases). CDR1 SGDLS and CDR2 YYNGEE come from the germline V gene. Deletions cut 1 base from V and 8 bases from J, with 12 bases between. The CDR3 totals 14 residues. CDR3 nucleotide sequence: TGTGCCAGCAGCGTATCATGGGGGCGAGAAAAACTGTTTTTT. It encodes CASSVSWGREKLFF.

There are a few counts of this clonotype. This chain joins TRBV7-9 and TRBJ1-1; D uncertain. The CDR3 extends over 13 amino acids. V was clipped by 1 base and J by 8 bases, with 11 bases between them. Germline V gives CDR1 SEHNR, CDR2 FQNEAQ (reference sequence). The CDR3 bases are TGTGCCAGCAGCTTAGATGGGCACCAGGAAGCTTTCTTT. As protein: CASSLDGHQEAFF.

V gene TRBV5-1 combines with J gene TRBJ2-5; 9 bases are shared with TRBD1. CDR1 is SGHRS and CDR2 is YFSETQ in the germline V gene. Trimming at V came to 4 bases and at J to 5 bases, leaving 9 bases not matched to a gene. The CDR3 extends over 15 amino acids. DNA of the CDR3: TGCGCCAGCAGCCAATCCGGGACAGGGCAGGAGACCCAGTACTTC. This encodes CASSQSGTGQETQYF. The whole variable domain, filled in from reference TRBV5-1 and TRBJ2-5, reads KAGVTQTPRYLIKTRGQQVTLSCSPISGHRSVSWYQQTPGQGLQFLFEYFSETQRNKGNFPGRFSGRQFSNSRSEMNVSTLELGDSALYLCASSQSGTGQETQYFGPGTRLLVL.

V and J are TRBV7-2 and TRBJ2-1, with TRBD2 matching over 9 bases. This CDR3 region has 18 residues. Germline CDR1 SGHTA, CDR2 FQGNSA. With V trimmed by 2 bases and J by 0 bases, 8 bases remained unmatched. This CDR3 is CASSLRAGGYSSYNEQFF. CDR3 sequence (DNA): TGTGCCAGCAGCTTACGAGCGGGGGGCTATAGCTCCTACAATGAGCAGTTCTTC.